The present TCR beta chain was sequenced within a study of OX40 agonist ivuxolimab in advanced cancers. Study information: Patients received ivuxolimab, an agonistic anti-OX40 (CD134) antibody.

Sequenced by immunoSEQ multiplex PCR; TCRdb stores in-frame clones only, minus some. The sample lists roughly 66,000 clones; roughly 80% were seen once. Anyone with autoimmune disease history or systemic immunosuppression was excluded. The investigators sampled blood at baseline, at cycle 4 day 1, and at cycle 7 day 1. The CDR3 is made up of 16 amino acids. In germline, CDR1 is SGHTA, CDR2 FQGNSA. Unmatched junction bases numbered 10, after V lost 2 bases and J lost 7 bases. A note on this clone: Its target is unknown.

Notes on the study in general: Among the nonresponders, some also had low normalized T-cell clonal expansion.

Specimen: CD4+ or CD8+ T cells sorted from blood, collected in a trial of the OX40 agonist ivuxolimab. The chain has TRBV7-2 and TRBJ1-4; 7 positions match TRBD1. This clonotype was sampled from an adult with an advanced solid tumor such as melanoma, head and neck, liver or kidney cancer. The CDR3 DNA follows: TGTGCCAGCAGCTTACAGGGACAGCCAGGGGGTGAAAAACTGTTTTTT. This encodes CASSLQGQPGGEKLFF.